A selection of T cell receptor beta chains follows, all from one sample in a study of metastatic and nonmetastatic thyroid tumors. TCRdb reprocessed the PCR reads using MiXCR. The table shows roughly 18,000 clones, with more than 25% occurring only once. Sample: tumor tissue. The receptors originated from a female donor with papillary thyroid cancer or a benign thyroid nodule (not recorded which). Some clones in this sample may be carry-over from other donors' samples. Each CDR3 is given with its conserved first and last residue. A D gene is named only where the DNA matches it firmly. Size tells how often a clone was seen (once, few, many) or the class of an expanded clone, and some rows leave it out.

abundance: NA; j_gene: TRBJ1-2; v_gene: TRBV19; d_gene: NA; CDR3aa: CASRFGSAYYGYTF; CDR3nt: TGTGCCAGTAGGTTTGGTTCGGCTTACTATGGCTACACCTTC
abundance: NA; j_gene: TRBJ1-6; v_gene: TRBV13; d_gene: NA; CDR3aa: CASSLGSRQNSPLHF; CDR3nt: TGTGCCAGCAGCCTCGGTAGCAGGCAGAATTCACCCCTCCACTTT
abundance: NA; j_gene: TRBJ1-2; v_gene: TRBV7-6; d_gene: TRBD1; CDR3aa: CASSLVGTGVYGYTF; CDR3nt: TGTGCCAGCAGCTTAGTCGGGACAGGGGTCTATGGCTACACCTTC
abundance: NA; j_gene: TRBJ1-4; v_gene: TRBV20-1; d_gene: NA; CDR3aa: CSASRGGEDEKLFF; CDR3nt: TGCAGTGCCTCGCGCGGGGGGGAGGATGAAAAACTGTTTTTT
abundance: few; j_gene: TRBJ1-1; v_gene: TRBV28; d_gene: NA; CDR3aa: CASRPPSLRGAFF; CDR3nt: TGTGCCAGCAGACCTCCCAGTTTGCGGGGAGCTTTCTTT
abundance: NA; j_gene: TRBJ2-3; v_gene: TRBV20-1; d_gene: NA; CDR3aa: CSAIITDTQYF; CDR3nt: TGCAGTGCCATCATCACAGATACGCAGTATTTT
abundance: many; j_gene: TRBJ1-4; v_gene: TRBV5-5; d_gene: NA; CDR3aa: CASSLVPFLRGRRNEKLFF; CDR3nt: TGTGCCAGCAGCTTGGTCCCGTTCCTCCGTGGCAGGCGGAATGAAAAACTGTTTTTT
abundance: few; j_gene: TRBJ1-1; v_gene: TRBV12-5; d_gene: NA; CDR3aa: CASGLVLTGSTEAFF; CDR3nt: TGTGCTAGTGGTTTGGTACTCACGGGGTCGACTGAAGCTTTCTTT
abundance: NA; j_gene: TRBJ1-2; v_gene: TRBV7-8; d_gene: NA; CDR3aa: CASSSPAEAGYTF; CDR3nt: TGTGCCAGCAGCTCTCCGGCTGAGGCCGGCTACACCTTC
abundance: NA; j_gene: TRBJ2-2; v_gene: TRBV4-2; d_gene: NA; CDR3aa: CASSHSLILGNTGELFF; CDR3nt: TGTGCCAGCAGCCATTCCTTAATACTTGGGAACACCGGGGAGCTGTTTTTT
abundance: NA; j_gene: TRBJ2-2; v_gene: TRBV19; d_gene: TRBD2; CDR3aa: CASSLRLAAFEAGGPGELFF; CDR3nt: TGTGCCAGTAGTCTCAGACTAGCGGCCTTCGAAGCGGGAGGGCCCGGGGAGCTGTTTTTT
abundance: NA; j_gene: TRBJ2-1; v_gene: TRBV12-5; d_gene: TRBD2; CDR3aa: CASGLAITSGSYNEQFF; CDR3nt: TGTGCTAGTGGTTTGGCTATAACTAGCGGTTCCTACAATGAGCAGTTCTTC
abundance: NA; j_gene: TRBJ1-1; v_gene: TRBV12-3/TRBV12-4; d_gene: NA; CDR3aa: CASTALALLRGRTEAFF; CDR3nt: TGTGCCAGCACCGCCCTTGCGCTTCTACGGGGGAGAACTGAAGCTTTCTTT
abundance: medium-sized; j_gene: TRBJ2-2; v_gene: TRBV18; d_gene: NA; CDR3aa: CASSPVNTGELFF; CDR3nt: TGTGCCAGCTCACCAGTGAACACCGGGGAGCTGTTTTTT
abundance: medium-sized; j_gene: TRBJ1-2; v_gene: TRBV19; d_gene: NA; CDR3aa: CASSIGAGYGYTF; CDR3nt: TGTGCCAGTAGTATTGGGGCGGGGTATGGCTACACCTTC
abundance: medium-sized; j_gene: TRBJ2-1; v_gene: TRBV7-2; d_gene: TRBD2; CDR3aa: CASSSWLSGSSYEQFF; CDR3nt: TGTGCCAGCAGCTCGTGGCTCAGCGGGAGTTCATATGAGCAGTTCTTC
abundance: NA; j_gene: TRBJ2-6; v_gene: TRBV30; d_gene: NA; CDR3aa: CAWRKSGANVLTF; CDR3nt: TGTGCCTGGAGGAAGTCTGGGGCCAACGTCCTGACTTTC
abundance: NA; j_gene: TRBJ2-5; v_gene: TRBV20-1; d_gene: TRBD2; CDR3aa: CSATLGSGRARETQYF; CDR3nt: TGCAGTGCGACCTTGGGGAGCGGGAGGGCCAGAGAGACCCAGTACTTC
abundance: NA; j_gene: TRBJ2-5; v_gene: TRBV4-2; d_gene: NA; CDR3aa: CASSVLGAGETQYF; CDR3nt: TGTGCCAGCAGCGTGCTTGGAGCAGGCGAGACCCAGTACTTC
abundance: NA; j_gene: TRBJ1-3; v_gene: TRBV19; d_gene: NA; CDR3aa: CASTVGAGLSGNTIYF; CDR3nt: TGTGCCAGTACCGTAGGGGCAGGACTCTCTGGAAACACCATATATTTT
abundance: NA; j_gene: TRBJ1-2; v_gene: TRBV20-1; d_gene: TRBD1; CDR3aa: CSARNSGQGDYGYTF; CDR3nt: TGCAGTGCTAGGAATTCTGGACAGGGCGACTATGGCTACACCTTC
abundance: medium-sized; j_gene: TRBJ2-7; v_gene: TRBV6-1; d_gene: TRBD2; CDR3aa: CASMVGGRIDEQYF; CDR3nt: TGTGCCAGCATGGTAGGCGGGAGGATCGACGAGCAGTACTTC
abundance: few; j_gene: TRBJ1-2; v_gene: TRBV6-1; d_gene: NA; CDR3aa: CASSGSWTPSYGYTF; CDR3nt: TGTGCCAGCAGTGGGTCATGGACGCCTAGTTATGGCTACACCTTC
abundance: many; j_gene: TRBJ2-5; v_gene: TRBV19; d_gene: TRBD1; CDR3aa: CASSPGQWTETQYF; CDR3nt: TGTGCCAGTAGTCCGGGACAGTGGACGGAGACCCAGTACTTC
abundance: few; j_gene: TRBJ1-6; v_gene: TRBV6-1; d_gene: NA; CDR3aa: CASSTGYGGSPLHF; CDR3nt: TGTGCCAGCAGCACAGGTTATGGAGGCTCACCCCTCCACTTT
abundance: many; j_gene: TRBJ1-2; v_gene: TRBV11-2; d_gene: NA; CDR3aa: CASSGMEGKNNYGYTF; CDR3nt: TGTGCCAGCAGCGGGATGGAGGGGAAAAATAACTATGGCTACACCTTC
abundance: NA; j_gene: TRBJ1-2; v_gene: TRBV11-2; d_gene: TRBD1; CDR3aa: CASSLEWDRVYTF; CDR3nt: TGTGCCAGCAGCTTAGAGTGGGACAGGGTCTACACCTTC
abundance: few; j_gene: TRBJ2-5; v_gene: TRBV28; d_gene: NA; CDR3aa: CASSPRQEETQYF; CDR3nt: TGTGCCAGCAGTCCCCGACAGGAAGAGACCCAGTACTTC
abundance: NA; j_gene: TRBJ1-2; v_gene: TRBV30; d_gene: NA; CDR3aa: CAWRTGRNYGYTF; CDR3nt: TGTGCCTGGAGGACGGGGCGCAACTATGGCTACACCTTC
abundance: many; j_gene: TRBJ2-5; v_gene: TRBV3-1; d_gene: NA; CDR3aa: CASSLAGPGAQYF; CDR3nt: TGTGCCAGCAGCCTGGCGGGGCCAGGGGCCCAGTACTTC
abundance: medium-sized; j_gene: TRBJ2-1; v_gene: TRBV7-3; d_gene: TRBD2; CDR3aa: CASSLQAGGFYNEQFF; CDR3nt: TGTGCCAGCAGCTTACAAGCGGGAGGGTTCTACAATGAGCAGTTCTTC
abundance: NA; j_gene: TRBJ2-1; v_gene: TRBV6-5; d_gene: TRBD1; CDR3aa: CASSYSKGTVNNEQFF; CDR3nt: TGTGCCAGCAGTTACTCGAAGGGGACAGTCAACAATGAGCAGTTCTTC
abundance: NA; j_gene: TRBJ2-1; v_gene: TRBV27; d_gene: TRBD2; CDR3aa: CASSLWGTSGRVNEQFF; CDR3nt: TGTGCCAGCAGTTTATGGGGGACTAGCGGGAGGGTGAATGAGCAGTTCTTC
abundance: few; j_gene: TRBJ2-3; v_gene: TRBV2; d_gene: NA; CDR3aa: CASRAEGDTQYF; CDR3nt: TGTGCCAGCCGTGCGGAAGGAGATACGCAGTATTTT
abundance: few; j_gene: TRBJ2-1; v_gene: TRBV6-6; d_gene: TRBD2; CDR3aa: CASSWLAGGFNAEQFF; CDR3nt: TGTGCCAGCAGTTGGCTAGCGGGAGGTTTTAATGCTGAGCAGTTCTTC
abundance: medium-sized; j_gene: TRBJ2-7; v_gene: TRBV24-1; d_gene: TRBD1; CDR3aa: CATSAETGADYEQYF; CDR3nt: TGTGCCACCAGTGCTGAGACAGGGGCCGACTACGAGCAGTACTTC
abundance: NA; j_gene: TRBJ2-3; v_gene: TRBV7-3; d_gene: TRBD2; CDR3aa: CASSLGTSGRTDTQYF; CDR3nt: TGTGCCAGCAGCCTCGGGACTAGCGGGAGGACAGATACGCAGTATTTT
abundance: NA; j_gene: TRBJ2-1; v_gene: TRBV4-3; d_gene: NA; CDR3aa: CASSHPLSGGTYNEQFF; CDR3nt: TGCGCCAGCAGCCATCCTCTCTCAGGGGGGACCTACAATGAGCAGTTCTTC
abundance: NA; j_gene: TRBJ2-7; v_gene: TRBV20-1; d_gene: TRBD2; CDR3aa: CSARDPAGVGEQYF; CDR3nt: TGCAGTGCTAGAGATCCCGCGGGAGTGGGTGAGCAGTACTTC
abundance: many; j_gene: TRBJ2-3; v_gene: TRBV11-1; d_gene: NA; CDR3aa: CASSLTNSMPTDTQYF; CDR3nt: TGTGCCAGCAGCTTAACCAACAGCATGCCCACAGATACGCAGTATTTT
abundance: few; j_gene: TRBJ2-1; v_gene: TRBV20-1; d_gene: NA; CDR3aa: CSPGSRGYNEQFF; CDR3nt: TGCAGTCCAGGATCCCGAGGGTACAATGAGCAGTTCTTC
abundance: medium-sized; j_gene: TRBJ1-1; v_gene: TRBV6-1; d_gene: NA; CDR3aa: CASSRDINTEAFF; CDR3nt: TGTGCCAGCAGCCGGGACATCAACACTGAAGCTTTCTTT
abundance: medium-sized; j_gene: TRBJ2-7; v_gene: TRBV5-1; d_gene: NA; CDR3aa: CASSFTSSYEQYF; CDR3nt: TGCGCCAGCAGCTTTACTAGCTCCTACGAGCAGTACTTC
abundance: medium-sized; j_gene: TRBJ1-2; v_gene: TRBV10-3; d_gene: TRBD1; CDR3aa: CAISDKFRGEGYGYTF; CDR3nt: TGTGCCATCAGTGATAAATTCAGGGGGGAAGGCTATGGCTACACCTTC
abundance: few; j_gene: TRBJ1-2; v_gene: TRBV19; d_gene: TRBD1; CDR3aa: CASSWDRTSNYGYTF; CDR3nt: TGTGCCAGTAGTTGGGACAGAACGAGTAACTATGGCTACACCTTC
abundance: NA; j_gene: TRBJ2-2; v_gene: TRBV6-7; d_gene: TRBD2; CDR3aa: CASGGTSGRVGTGELFF; CDR3nt: TGTGCCAGCGGGGGGACTAGCGGGAGAGTGGGTACCGGGGAGCTGTTTTTT
abundance: NA; j_gene: TRBJ1-6; v_gene: TRBV12-3/TRBV12-4; d_gene: NA; CDR3aa: CASSPGLYYNSPLHF; CDR3nt: TGTGCCAGCAGTCCAGGACTGTACTATAATTCACCCCTCCACTTT
abundance: NA; j_gene: TRBJ1-5; v_gene: TRBV5-1; d_gene: NA; CDR3aa: CASSLAGQTEQPQHF; CDR3nt: TGCGCCAGCAGCTTGGCCGGACAAACAGAGCAGCCCCAGCATTTT
abundance: medium-sized; j_gene: TRBJ2-7; v_gene: TRBV20-1; d_gene: NA; CDR3aa: CSANRIGSYEQYF; CDR3nt: TGCAGTGCTAATCGAATCGGGAGCTACGAGCAGTACTTC
abundance: large; j_gene: TRBJ1-6; v_gene: TRBV6-2/TRBV6-3; d_gene: TRBD1; CDR3aa: CASSSSDRESSPLHF; CDR3nt: TGTGCCAGCAGTTCCTCGGACAGGGAGAGCTCACCCCTCCACTTT
abundance: few; j_gene: TRBJ2-7; v_gene: TRBV4-1; d_gene: NA; CDR3aa: CASSPHNSYEQYF; CDR3nt: TGCGCCAGCAGCCCCCATAACAGCTACGAGCAGTACTTC
abundance: NA; j_gene: TRBJ1-2; v_gene: TRBV20-1; d_gene: TRBD1; CDR3aa: CSARDRSNYGYTF; CDR3nt: TGCAGTGCTCGGGACAGGTCCAACTATGGCTACACCTTC
abundance: NA; j_gene: TRBJ2-6; v_gene: TRBV11-2; d_gene: TRBD1; CDR3aa: CASSSGGWTGESGANVLTF; CDR3nt: TGTGCCAGCAGCTCGGGCGGCTGGACAGGGGAGTCTGGGGCCAACGTCCTGACTTTC
abundance: medium-sized; j_gene: TRBJ1-1; v_gene: TRBV7-9; d_gene: TRBD1; CDR3aa: CASSSGTGAKEAFF; CDR3nt: TGTGCCAGCAGTTCCGGGACAGGGGCTAAGGAAGCTTTCTTT
abundance: NA; j_gene: TRBJ2-2; v_gene: TRBV28; d_gene: NA; CDR3aa: CATFPRMRQAANTGELFF; CDR3nt: TGTGCCACCTTCCCCAGGATGCGTCAAGCCGCCAACACCGGGGAGCTGTTTTTT
abundance: NA; j_gene: TRBJ2-4; v_gene: TRBV4-1; d_gene: TRBD2; CDR3aa: CASSLALADIQYF; CDR3nt: TGCGCCAGCAGCCTGGCACTAGCGGACATTCAGTACTTC